This T cell receptor beta chain was recovered during a study of blood T cell repertoires in COVID-19. Study in general: Sources were T cells, B-cell-depleted T cells, or PBMCs; the material itself was cDNA or gDNA.

Authors' methods: Nucleated cell counts were estimated from reference gene primer amplification. This table comes from immunoSEQ multiplex PCR, and its TCRdb copy is limited to in-frame clones, with some not included. The D gene and trimming were derived from the DNA, and the V and J assignments and clone size from that table. This sample yields fewer than 200,000 clones, of which 70% to 90% are seen a single time; 6% to 9% belongs to the top ten. Trimming removed 1 base at V and 6 bases at J, with 12 bases between. CDR1 is MGHRA, CDR2 YSYEKL, per germline. CDR3 length equals 14 residues. The receptor was isolated from a man aged 40-55 years who had recovered from COVID-19. What was sequenced was peripheral blood. This sequence joins TRBV4-1 and TRBJ1-2; D is uncertain. CDR3 nucleotides: TGCGCCAGCAGCCAAGTATGGGAGGGTGATGGCTACACCTTC. This translates into CASSQVWEGDGYTF.